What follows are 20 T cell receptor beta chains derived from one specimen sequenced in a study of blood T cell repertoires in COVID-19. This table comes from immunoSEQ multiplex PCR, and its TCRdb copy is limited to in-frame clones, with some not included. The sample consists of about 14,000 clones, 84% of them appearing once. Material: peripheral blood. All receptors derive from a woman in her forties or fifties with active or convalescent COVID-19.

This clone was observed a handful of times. The DNA for the CDR3 is TGTGCCAGCAGCATACACAGGGTAGGTAGAAACATTCAGTACTTC. This encodes CASSIHRVGRNIQYF. This chain links TRBV5-5 with TRBJ2-4; D perhaps matches TRBD1 (6 bases). CDR1 is SGHKS and CDR2 is YYEKEE in the germline V gene (reference sequence). Deletions cut 4 bases from V and 6 bases from J, with 17 bases between. The CDR3 length is 15 residues.

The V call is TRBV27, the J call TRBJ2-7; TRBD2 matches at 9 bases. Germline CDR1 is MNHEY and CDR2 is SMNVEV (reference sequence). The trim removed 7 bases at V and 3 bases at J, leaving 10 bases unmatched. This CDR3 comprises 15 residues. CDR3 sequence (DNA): TGTGCCAGCATCCTTAGCGGGAGCGGGAGCTACGAGCAGTACTTC. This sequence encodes CASILSGSGSYEQYF.

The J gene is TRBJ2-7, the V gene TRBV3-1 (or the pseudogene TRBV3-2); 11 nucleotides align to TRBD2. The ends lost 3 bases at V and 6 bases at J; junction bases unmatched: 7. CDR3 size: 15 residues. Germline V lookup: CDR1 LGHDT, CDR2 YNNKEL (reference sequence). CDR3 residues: CASSHRTSGLFEQYF. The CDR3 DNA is TGTGCCAGCAGCCACAGGACTAGCGGGTTGTTCGAGCAGTACTTC.

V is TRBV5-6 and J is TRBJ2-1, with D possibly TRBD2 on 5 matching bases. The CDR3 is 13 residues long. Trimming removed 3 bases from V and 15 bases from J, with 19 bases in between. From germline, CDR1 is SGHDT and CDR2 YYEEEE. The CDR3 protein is CASSSTIDYSLFF. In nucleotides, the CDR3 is TGTGCCAGCAGCTCGACGATAGACTATAGTCTGTTCTTC. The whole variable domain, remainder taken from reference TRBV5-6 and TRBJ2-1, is DAGVTQSPTHLIKTRGQQVTLRCSPKSGHDTVSWYQQALGQGPQFIFQYYEEEERQRGNFPDRFSGHQFPNYSSELNVNALLLGDSALYLCASSSTIDYSLFFGPGTRLTVL.

As DNA, the CDR3 is TGTGCCAGCAGTGAATCACTGCAGGGGGGTCGGACCTACGAGCAGTACTTC. Amino acid sequence: CASSESLQGGRTYEQYF. The chain recombines TRBV6-1 with TRBJ2-7; TRBD1 might be the D (7 bases). Trimming left V 2 bases short and J 2 bases short, with 19 bases between. The CDR3 has 17 amino acids. The germline V gene has CDR1 MNHNS and CDR2 SASEGT.

CDR3 protein: CATSRTFQGTEAFF. Here the CDR3 DNA reads TGTGCCACCAGCAGAACCTTCCAGGGCACTGAAGCTTTCTTT. J is TRBJ1-1 and V is TRBV15, with D possibly matching TRBD1 (5 bases). From germline, CDR1 is LNHNV and CDR2 YYDKDF (reference sequence). There are 14 residues in the CDR3. Trimming removed 2 bases from V and 4 bases from J, with 11 bases in between.

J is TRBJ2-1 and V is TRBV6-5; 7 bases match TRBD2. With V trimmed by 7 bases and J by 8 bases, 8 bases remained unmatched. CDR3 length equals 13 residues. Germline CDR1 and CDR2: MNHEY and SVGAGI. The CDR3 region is CASNLLAQYEQFF. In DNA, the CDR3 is TGTGCCAGCAATTTACTAGCGCAGTATGAGCAGTTCTTC.

CDR3 region: CASSDSGNQPQHF. CDR3 nucleotide sequence: TGTGCCAGCAGTGACAGTGGCAATCAGCCCCAGCATTTT. This chain connects TRBV6-1 to TRBJ1-5, with D hard to call. This CDR3 has 13 amino acids. Deletions cut 3 bases from V and 2 bases from J, with 5 bases between. The V gene's germline CDR1 is MNHNS and CDR2 SASEGT.

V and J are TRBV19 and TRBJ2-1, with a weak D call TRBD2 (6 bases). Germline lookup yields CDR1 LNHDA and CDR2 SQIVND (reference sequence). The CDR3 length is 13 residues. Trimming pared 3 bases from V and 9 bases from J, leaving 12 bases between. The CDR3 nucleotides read TGTGCCAGTAGTATGGACTACCCCACTGAGCAGTTCTTC. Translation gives CASSMDYPTEQFF.

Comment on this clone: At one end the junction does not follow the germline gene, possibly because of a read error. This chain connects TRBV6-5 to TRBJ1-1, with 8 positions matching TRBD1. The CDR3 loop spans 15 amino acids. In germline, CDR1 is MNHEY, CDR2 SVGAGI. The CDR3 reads CASSDSYRGGTEAFF. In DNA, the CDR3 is TGTGCCAGCAGTGACTCATACAGGGGGGGCACTGAAGCTTTCTTT.

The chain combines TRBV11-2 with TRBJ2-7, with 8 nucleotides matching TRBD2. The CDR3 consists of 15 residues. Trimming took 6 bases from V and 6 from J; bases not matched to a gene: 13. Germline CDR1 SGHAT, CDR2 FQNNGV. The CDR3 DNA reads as TGTGCCAGCAGTCTCCAGGTGGGACTAGAGGGCGAGCAGTACTTC. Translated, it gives CASSLQVGLEGEQYF.

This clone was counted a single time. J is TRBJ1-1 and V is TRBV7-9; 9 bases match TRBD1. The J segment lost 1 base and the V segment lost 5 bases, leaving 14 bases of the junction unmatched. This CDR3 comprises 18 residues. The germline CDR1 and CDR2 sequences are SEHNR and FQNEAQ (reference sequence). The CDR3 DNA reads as TGTGCCAGCAGCCCCAACTACAGGGGGCCGCGAGAGAACACTGAAGCTTTCTTT. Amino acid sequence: CASSPNYRGPRENTEAFF.

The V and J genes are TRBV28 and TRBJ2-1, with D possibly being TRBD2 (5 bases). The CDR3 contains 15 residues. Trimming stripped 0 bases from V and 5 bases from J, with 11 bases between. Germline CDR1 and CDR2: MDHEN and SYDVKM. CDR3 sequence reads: CASSLWGVKDNEQFF. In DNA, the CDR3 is TGTGCCAGCAGTTTATGGGGAGTTAAGGACAATGAGCAGTTCTTC.

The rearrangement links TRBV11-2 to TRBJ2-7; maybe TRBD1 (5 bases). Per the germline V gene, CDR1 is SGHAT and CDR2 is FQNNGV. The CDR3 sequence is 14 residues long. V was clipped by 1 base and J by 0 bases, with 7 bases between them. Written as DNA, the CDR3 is TGTGCCAGCAGCTTAGGACAGTACTCCTACGAGCAGTACTTC. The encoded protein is CASSLGQYSYEQYF.

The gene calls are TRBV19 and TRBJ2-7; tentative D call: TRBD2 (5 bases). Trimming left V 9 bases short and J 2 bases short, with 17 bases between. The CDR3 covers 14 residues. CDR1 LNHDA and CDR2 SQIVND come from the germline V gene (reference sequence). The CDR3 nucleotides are TGTGCCAGCAACTGGCGGGTAGGACCCTACGAGCAGTACTTC. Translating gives CASNWRVGPYEQYF.

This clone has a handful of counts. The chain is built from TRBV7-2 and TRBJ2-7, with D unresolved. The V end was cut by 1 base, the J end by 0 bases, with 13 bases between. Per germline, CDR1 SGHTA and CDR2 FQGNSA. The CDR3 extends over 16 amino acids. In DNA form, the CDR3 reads TGTGCCAGCAGCTTAGATTCCTCATTTAGCTCCTACGAGCAGTACTTC. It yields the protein CASSLDSSFSSYEQYF.

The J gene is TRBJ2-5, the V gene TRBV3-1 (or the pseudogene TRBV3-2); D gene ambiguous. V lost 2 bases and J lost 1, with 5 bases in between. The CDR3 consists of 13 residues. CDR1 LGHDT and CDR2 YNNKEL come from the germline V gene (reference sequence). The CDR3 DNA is TGTGCCAGCAGCCAACGACTCCAAGAGACCCAGTACTTC. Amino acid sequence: CASSQRLQETQYF.

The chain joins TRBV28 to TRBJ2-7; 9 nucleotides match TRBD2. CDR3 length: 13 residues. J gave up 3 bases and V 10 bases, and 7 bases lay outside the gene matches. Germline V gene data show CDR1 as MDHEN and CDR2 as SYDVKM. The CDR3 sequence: CAIGLAGYYEQYF. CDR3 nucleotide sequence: TGTGCCATAGGGCTAGCGGGATACTACGAGCAGTACTTC.

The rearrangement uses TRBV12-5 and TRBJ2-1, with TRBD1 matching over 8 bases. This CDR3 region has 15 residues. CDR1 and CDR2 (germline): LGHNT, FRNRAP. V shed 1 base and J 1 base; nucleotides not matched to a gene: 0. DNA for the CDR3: TGTGCTAGTGGTTTGGGACAGGGGTCCTACAATGAGCAGTTCTTC. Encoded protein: CASGLGQGSYNEQFF. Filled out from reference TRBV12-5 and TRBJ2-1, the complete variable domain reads DARVTQTPRHKVTEMGQEVTMRCQPILGHNTVFWYRQTMMQGLELLAYFRNRAPLDDSGMPKDRFSAEMPDATLATLKIQPSEPRDSAVYFCASGLGQGSYNEQFFGPGTRLTVL.

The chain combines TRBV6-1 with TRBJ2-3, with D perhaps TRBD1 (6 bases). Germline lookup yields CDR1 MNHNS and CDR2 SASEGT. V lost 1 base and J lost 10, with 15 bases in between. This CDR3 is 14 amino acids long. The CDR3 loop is CASSEGAGVLAQYF. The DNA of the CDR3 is TGTGCCAGCAGTGAAGGTGCAGGGGTCCTGGCGCAGTATTTT.